Reported below is one T cell receptor beta chain. Its binding antigen is unknown. No base quality values were provided; no much bigger clone lies one nucleotide off. The data originate from a study of cytomegalovirus exposure and HLA in healthy donors (dated by TCRdb to the late 2010s). With respect to the entire study: An earlier analysis of some 550 of the donors reported more than 250 Gb of sequence data and some 100 million unique TCR beta sequences from around 200 million T cells. An early release that covered around 590 HLA-typed donors contained 300 to 350 gigabases of sequencing data and around 80 million unique TCR sequences. Four or five DR-DQ haplotypes were handled as single units for association and clustering because linkage in the cohort was strong. Alongside the repertoire data, information on donor age, sex, ethnicity and CMV serostatus was compiled. Rather than drawing on any new phenotypic data, the later analysis identified candidate immune exposures from TCR beta sequences and the way those sequences occurred across donors. To predict cytomegalovirus infection status, the study brought together high-throughput TCR immunosequencing, statistical association of individual TCRs with disease status, and machine learning. Along with the approximately 670-subject first cohort, a separate validation cohort of more than 90 different subjects was used. Every discovery cohort repertoire had been produced on one sequencing platform. A later genetic analysis used genome-wide SNP genotypes for about 60% of the roughly 700 donors, treating that subset as a discovery cohort. The study aimed to test whether signatures of past pathogen exposure could be identified by cataloging public T cell receptors. To decide whether each TCR beta V gene segment behaved as functional or pseudogenic, an earlier analysis of over 500 of the donors relied on high-throughput TCR beta sequencing. Using immunosequencing, the study profiled T cell repertoires from 666 subjects and related those repertoires to cytomegalovirus serostatus. Both class I and class II loci were covered by HLA typing, at four-digit resolution. The genetic ancestry cluster associated with self-reported Caucasian donors included 65% to 90% of the roughly 400 genotyped donors. In a later analysis, previously published TCR beta repertoires from about 640 donors were re-analyzed and high-resolution HLA genotyping was added so that TCR occurrence patterns could be studied. Across 300 to 400 genotyped donors of the cohort, an average of approximately 240,000 unique TCR beta nucleotide sequences per donor were sequenced, and 15% to 20% of those sequences were non-productive. The number of typed donors differed by locus: about 620-640 for A, B, C, DRB1 and DQB1; 522 for DQA1; 606 for DPA1; and roughly 450 for DPB1. Overall study outcomes, separate from this receptor: When HLA alleles, especially DR and DQ, strongly co-occurred, attributing TCR associations to individual alleles was difficult. In a later analysis, the rate of TCR association differed among HLA loci, with DRB1 alleles having the most associated TCRs and HLA-C alleles having the fewest. At a false discovery rate of 0.05, a later analysis linked 16,000 or so TCR beta sequences to specific HLA alleles. Some IMGT-functional V segments, including TRBV6-2 and TRBV6-3, could not be told apart with the 87-base-pair reads, so those segments were excluded. Linkage disequilibrium might explain the correlated functional status among segregating V segments, but an unknown experimental factor could not be ruled out. The authors suggested that the approach could potentially be extended to other disease states and immunological phenotypes. Because some donors lacked HLA typing at each locus, the association tests relied only on the typed subset. According to a later genetic analysis, donors in an Asian-associated ancestry cluster had fewer N-insertions in productive TCRs than the roughly 660-donor mean. In vitro tests confirmed that a few of the cytomegalovirus-associated TCR beta chains recognize cytomegalovirus antigens. According to a later analysis, parvovirus B19, influenza, CMV and Epstein-Barr virus appeared linked to several top co-occurrence clusters. A group of highly shared sequence variants was considered likely to be a technical artifact of the sequencing pipeline. A later analysis found that HLA-associated TCR beta chains were more clonally expanded and had lower generation probabilities than equally common non-associated chains. The study listed 150 to 200 TCR beta chains as associated with cytomegalovirus. A further reported finding was that TCR beta sequences accurately predicted the HLA-A and HLA-B alleles for most subjects in the first cohort. This cohort had only TCR beta chains sequenced, and the lack of alpha or paired-chain data limited which features could be detected. Across donors, most TCR sequences were observed very rarely, whereas some public TCRs were present in many individuals. Presence/absence analyses assumed roughly uniform sequencing depth across donors, an assumption that may not hold. Because counts were too low, 15 to 20 rarely observed V segments, including chromosome 9 orphons, were excluded from the earlier analysis of some 540 of the donors. Most CMV-associated TCR beta chains appeared to be HLA-restricted in a later analysis, and the HLA associations seemed to be driven largely by CMV exposure. Immune exposure information for the cohort was limited to CMV serostatus. In an earlier analysis of some 540 of the donors, most TCR beta V segments appeared in productive rearrangements about 87% or about 30% of the time, broadly matching IMGT annotations. V-gene and J-gene trimming of TCR beta chains was associated with a missense DCLRE1C variant in a later genetic analysis, and the association was replicated in an independent cohort. The classifier was reported to diagnose cytomegalovirus status with high specificity and sensitivity in both the original and validation cohorts.

Library preparation used the immunoSEQ multiplex PCR assay. A mixture of 60 forward primers for TCR Vbeta segments and 13 reverse primers for TCR Jbeta segments was used in the multiplex PCR. The CDR3 region of rearranged TCR beta genes was amplified from genomic DNA by a multiplex PCR assay. The amplified TCR beta libraries were sequenced on the Illumina HiSeq System as 87-base-pair reads. On the study's bioinformatics: A later analysis counted around 72 million unique TCR beta chains across the 650 to 800 repertoires, and around 12 million of these chains were shared by at least two donors. Raw reads were error-corrected and collapsed into unique sequences by a nearest-neighbor algorithm in which closely related sequences were merged to remove PCR and sequencing errors. Alignment of CDR3 sequences to IMGT reference sequences was used to assign V, D and J gene segments. For a sequence to be retained, a match of at least six nucleotides to both a V gene segment and a J gene segment was required. A rearrangement was called productive if the CDR3 had no stop codons and remained in frame with V and J, and every other rearrangement was called non-productive. Following IMGT convention, CDR3 was defined as the stretch from the second conserved V-encoded cysteine to the conserved J-encoded phenylalanine. The earlier analysis of around 640 of the donors excluded sequences that lacked an unambiguous match to a single V gene segment. An earlier analysis of about 600 of the donors called V segments functional above 56.7% productive rearrangements and segregating when the between-donor standard deviation exceeded 5%. A statistical classification framework was built to diagnose cytomegalovirus status from the catalog of TCR beta chain sequences. V and J gene assignment, in a later analysis, came from comparing TCR nucleotide sequences with IMGT/GENE-DB human TR gene sequences. A later analysis assigned CDR3 sequences and most-parsimonious VDJ recombination scenarios with the TCRdist pipeline. In a later analysis, each TCR beta chain was defined by its CDR3 amino acid sequence together with its V-gene family, and reads without a unique V-gene family were excluded. As a way to deal with suspected cross-contamination and a sequencing artifact, a later analysis dropped more than 500 nucleotide sequences that were highly shared and had low generation probability. In a later analysis, a clonal expansion index was calculated for each public chain from normalized within-repertoire ranks of inferred template counts. Generation probabilities in a later analysis came from a VDJ recombination model fitted to out-of-frame rearrangements, and those results were checked against IGoR. In a later analysis, TCR-TCR, TCR-HLA and TCR-CMV co-occurrence was scored with hypergeometric tests, and a repertoire-size bias correction was applied to TCR pairs. To estimate false discovery rates, a later analysis permuted the HLA or CMV assignments 20 times. In a later analysis, co-occurring TCRs were grouped with DBSCAN, and TCRdist sequence similarity was added when clustering was performed within HLA-allele-positive subsets. For co-occurrence clustering, repertoires with fewer than 30,000 or more than 120,000 public chains were excluded, along with about five repertoires with anomalous nucleotide sharing. TCRdb took this table from immuneACCESS and kept in-frame rearrangements with V and J called. Such tables lack part of the clones; where checked against another copy, unresolved V genes explain under half of the gap, and the rest is unexplained. D and trimming were read from the DNA, whereas the V and J calls and clone size are those reported in that table. For this sample there are fewer than 120,000 clones; 60% to 85% appear just once. The top ten clones comprise around 3% of the sample.

Including the terminal cysteine and phenylalanine, the CDR3 comprises 14 residues. Of the read, only the CDR3 DNA is kept; its 42 bases are in frame from base 1. Trimming removed 5 bases from V and 4 bases from J, leaving 14 bases between the germline ends. The germline V gene yields MNHNS for CDR1 and SASEGT for CDR2. The cohort comprised fewer than 750 healthy bone marrow donors. At the time of sampling, every cohort member was nominally healthy, though immune exposures that went unrecorded were likely present. The donor tested CMV seropositive, placing the donor among the 289 seropositive members of the cohort. Each donor provided a peripheral blood sample, and peripheral blood mononuclear cells were used for TCR beta sequencing. Genomic DNA was extracted from the blood cell samples with the Qiagen DNeasy Blood Extraction Kit.

This clonotype was obtained from a woman in her sixties or seventies in good health and CMV-seropositive. The sequencing sample was made of PBMCs. This chain is built from TRBV6-1 and TRBJ1-2; D gene: possibly TRBD1, on 5 matching bases. The CDR3 protein is CASSHQGFSYGYTF. In nucleotide form, the sequence is TGTGCCAGCAGTCACCAGGGCTTTAGCTATGGCTACACCTTC.